One sample yielded the 27 T cell receptor beta chains listed below, sequenced in a study of blood T cell repertoires in COVID-19. TCRdb keeps only in-frame clones here, not all; method: immunoSEQ multiplex PCR. The repertoire holds around 70,000 clones, around 86% seen once, with 11% in the top ten. Material for sequencing was peripheral blood. All receptors derive from a woman under 30 with acute or convalescent COVID-19.

The chain recombines TRBV13 with TRBJ2-1; 10 bases are shared with TRBD2. V shed 5 bases and J 10 bases; nucleotides not matched to a gene: 14. Germline lookup yields CDR1 PRHDT and CDR2 FYEKMQ (reference sequence). The CDR3 loop spans 16 amino acids. CDR3 sequence (DNA): TGTGCCAGCAGCGCGCTACAGCTAGCGGGAGAGGAGGAGCAGTTCTTC. It yields the protein CASSALQLAGEEEQFF.

This clone showed up just once. The chain has TRBV11-2 and TRBJ1-1; no clear D gene. CDR1 and CDR2 from the germline V gene are SGHAT and FQNNGV. The CDR3 length is 13 residues. Trimming stripped 5 bases from V and 1 base from J, with 8 bases between. The CDR3 sequence: CASSPQKNTEAFF. The CDR3 bases are TGTGCCAGCAGCCCCCAAAAGAACACTGAAGCTTTCTTT. Using reference TRBV11-2 and TRBJ1-1 for the parts outside the CDR3, the full variable domain is EAGVAQSPRYKIIEKRQSVAFWCNPISGHATLYWYQQILGQGPKLLIQFQNNGVVDDSQLPKDRFSAERLKGVDSTLKIQPAKLEDSAVYLCASSPQKNTEAFFGQGTRLTVV.

The V call is TRBV29-1, the J call TRBJ2-5; 10 bases line up with TRBD2. Germline V lookup: CDR1 SQVTM, CDR2 ANQGSEA. The ends lost 6 bases at V and 5 bases at J; junction bases unmatched: 9. The CDR3 is 14 residues long. CDR3 residues: CSVLGLAGAETQYF. In DNA, the CDR3 is TGCAGCGTGCTCGGGCTAGCGGGAGCTGAGACCCAGTACTTC.

V and J are TRBV13 and TRBJ2-3; TRBD2 is a possible D gene (5 bases). This CDR3 spans 15 amino acids. Germline V CDR1 and CDR2: PRHDT, FYEKMQ (reference sequence). The V gene lost 2 bases and the J gene lost 2 bases, with 11 bases spanning the gap. The DNA for the CDR3 is TGTGCCAGCAGCTTAAGTAGCGAATCCACAGATACGCAGTATTTT. It encodes CASSLSSESTDTQYF. Looking up the rest from reference TRBV13 and TRBJ2-3 gives the full variable domain: AAGVIQSPRHLIKEKRETATLKCYPIPRHDTVYWYQQGPGQDPQFLISFYEKMQSDKGSIPDRFSAQQFSDYHSELNMSSLELGDSALYFCASSLSSESTDTQYFGPGTRLTVL.

This clone appeared once. One end of the junction does not line up with germline, which may come from a read error. This chain links TRBV3-1 (or the pseudogene TRBV3-2) with TRBJ1-3; D may be TRBD1 (5 bases). The germline V gene has CDR1 LGHDT and CDR2 YNNKEL (reference sequence). This CDR3 has 13 amino acids. The CDR3 reads CASSQVPGTSQDF. Here the CDR3 DNA reads TGTGCCAGCAGCCAAGTGCCCGGGACTTCGCAGGATTTT.

The chain joins TRBV7-2 to TRBJ2-7, with D perhaps matching TRBD2 (5 bases). Germline V CDR1 and CDR2: SGHTA, FQGNSA. This CDR3 comprises 15 residues. Trimming shortened V by 1 base and J by 0 bases, and 10 bases separated the two germline ends. The CDR3 sequence is CASSLVAQISYEQYF. CDR3 nucleotide sequence: TGTGCCAGCAGCTTAGTAGCGCAAATCTCCTACGAGCAGTACTTC.

The chain joins TRBV19 to TRBJ1-5, with 7 bases identical to TRBD1. The junction had 9 bases not matched to a gene; V was cut back by 10 bases and J by 6 bases. The CDR3 consists of 13 residues. Germline V gene sequence: CDR1 LNHDA, CDR2 SQIVND (reference sequence). In nucleotides, the CDR3 is TGTGCCATGTCCCAGGGGGTGGGTCAGCCCCAGCATTTT. This translates into CAMSQGVGQPQHF.

The chain links TRBV14 to TRBJ1-3; 7 nucleotides align to TRBD1. The J segment lost 2 bases and the V segment lost 3 bases, leaving 7 bases of the junction unmatched. CDR1 is SGHDN, CDR2 FVKESK, per germline. The CDR3 runs 16 residues. The CDR3 here is CASSHTATGAGNTIYF. The CDR3 DNA sequence: TGTGCCAGCAGCCACACAGCCACAGGGGCTGGAAACACCATATATTTT.

The V and J genes are TRBV2 and TRBJ1-3, with no clear D. Germline CDR1 reads SNHLY; CDR2 reads FYNNEI. V shed 4 bases and J shed 0 bases, with 10 bases lying between them. This CDR3 has 15 amino acids. The CDR3 loop reads CASSVQVYSGNTIYF. DNA for the CDR3: TGTGCCAGCAGTGTTCAGGTCTACTCTGGAAACACCATATATTTT.

This clone was detected once. The chain carries TRBV18 and TRBJ1-4; 10 positions match TRBD1. The V and J ends lost 6 bases and 4 bases, in that order; junction bases with no gene match: 5. CDR3 length equals 15 residues. Germline V gene data show CDR1 as KGHSH and CDR2 as LQKENI. The CDR3 protein is CASSPRDRGNEKLFF. For the CDR3, the DNA is TGTGCCAGCTCCCCTCGGGACAGGGGTAATGAAAAACTGTTTTTT.

The CDR3 region is CASSATGGVSEAFF. CDR3 DNA sequence: TGTGCCAGTAGTGCGACAGGCGGCGTCTCTGAAGCTTTCTTT. V gene TRBV19 combines with J gene TRBJ1-1, with D possibly matching TRBD1 (6 bases). Germline V gene lookup returns CDR1 LNHDA and CDR2 SQIVND (reference sequence). V dropped 5 bases and J dropped 6 bases, with 16 bases sitting between them. The CDR3 contains 14 residues.

The rearrangement uses TRBV7-2 and TRBJ2-7, with D possibly TRBD2 on 6 matching bases. CDR1 is SGHTA, CDR2 FQGNSA, per germline. The CDR3 sequence is 17 residues long. Deletions cut 1 base from V and 3 bases from J, with 19 bases between. The CDR3 loop is CASSLDSTRGWIYEQYF. In nucleotides, the CDR3 is TGTGCCAGCAGCTTAGATTCGACTAGAGGGTGGATCTACGAGCAGTACTTC.

This chain joins TRBV28 and TRBJ1-1; D is ambiguous. The CDR3 totals 16 residues. Per germline, CDR1 MDHEN and CDR2 SYDVKM. V lost 5 bases to trimming and J lost 2 bases, with 18 bases between them. The CDR3 is CASSPRGARRNTEAFF. CDR3 nucleotides: TGTGCCAGCAGTCCGCGAGGAGCTAGACGTAACACTGAAGCTTTCTTT.

The rearrangement uses TRBV7-7 and TRBJ2-5, with 11 bases aligning to TRBD1. Unmatched junction bases numbered 3, after V lost 4 bases and J lost 2 bases. Per the germline V gene, CDR1 is SSHAT and CDR2 is FNYEAQ (reference sequence). CDR3 length: 15 residues. CDR3 bases: TGTGCCAGCAGCTCCGGGACAGGGGGTCAAGAGACCCAGTACTTC. Protein product: CASSSGTGGQETQYF.

J is TRBJ2-7 and V is TRBV30, with TRBD2 identical over 7 bases. The V gene's germline CDR1 is GTSNPN and CDR2 SVGIG (reference sequence). V lost 1 base to trimming and J lost 5 bases; unmatched junction nucleotides: 8. The CDR3 is 14 residues long. The CDR3 here is CAWSAGGSNNEQYF. CDR3 nucleotide sequence: TGTGCCTGGAGTGCCGGCGGGAGTAATAACGAGCAGTACTTC. Variable domain in full (rest from reference TRBV30 and TRBJ2-7): SQTIHQWPATLVQPVGSPLSLECTVEGTSNPNLYWYRQAAGRGLQLLFYSVGIGQISSEVPQNLSASRPQDRQFILSSKKLLLSDSGFYLCAWSAGGSNNEQYFGPGTRLTVT.

This chain links TRBV18 with TRBJ1-2, with D possibly being TRBD1 (6 bases). Trimming removed 2 bases from V and 6 bases from J, with 13 bases in between. This CDR3 spans 14 amino acids. Germline V gene lookup returns CDR1 KGHSH and CDR2 LQKENI. The CDR3 DNA reads as TGTGCCAGCTCACCAGTCTATCAGGGGAATGGCTACACCTTC. Translation gives CASSPVYQGNGYTF.

The gene calls are TRBV6-2 or TRBV6-3 and TRBJ2-1; 11 bases map to TRBD2. Germline assignment: CDR1 MNHEY and CDR2 SVGEGT. This CDR3 comprises 18 residues. With V trimmed by 6 bases and J by 6 bases, 16 bases remained unmatched. CDR3: CASSSYVRRLAGSNEQFF. For the CDR3, the DNA is TGTGCCAGCAGCTCCTACGTCCGAAGACTAGCGGGGAGCAATGAGCAGTTCTTC.

This chain links TRBV6-5 with TRBJ2-5, with TRBD1 as a possible D gene (7 bases). V lost 7 bases and J 6 bases, leaving 15 bases between the germline ends. CDR3 size: 13 residues. Germline V gene sequence: CDR1 MNHEY, CDR2 SVGAGI. The CDR3 DNA reads TGTGCCAGCAAGGGGGGACAGAGGAAGACCCAGTACTTC. Protein product: CASKGGQRKTQYF.

This clone turned up a few times. The CDR3 sequence: CASSRDREAGYTF. In nucleotides, the CDR3 is TGTGCCAGCAGTCGGGACAGGGAGGCTGGCTACACCTTC. The rearrangement joins TRBV2 to TRBJ1-2, with 9 bases identical to TRBD1. V was pared by 5 bases and J by 7 bases, with 5 bases of the junction left unmatched. The CDR3 runs 13 residues. CDR1 is SNHLY, CDR2 FYNNEI, per germline.

A few counts support this clone. This chain links TRBV6-5 with TRBJ1-1; unclear D gene. This CDR3 comprises 13 residues. V dropped 1 base and J dropped 1 base, with 4 bases sitting between them. Germline V gene sequence: CDR1 MNHEY, CDR2 SVGAGI. In nucleotides, the CDR3 is TGTGCCAGCAGTTACTTACAGAACACTGAAGCTTTCTTT. Translating gives CASSYLQNTEAFF.

CDR3 sequence: CASSPLGNTIYF. DNA of the CDR3: TGTGCCAGCAGCCCCCTTGGAAACACCATATATTTT. The J gene is TRBJ1-3, the V gene TRBV11-2, with no clear D. V was cut by 5 bases and J by 3 bases, with 5 bases left in between. The germline V gene has CDR1 SGHAT and CDR2 FQNNGV. The CDR3 runs to 12 residues.

This clone has a single count. The chain uses TRBV6-1 and TRBJ1-2; 9 positions match TRBD1. V shed 4 bases and J 2 bases; nucleotides not matched to a gene: 8. The CDR3 is 16 amino acids. Germline values: CDR1 MNHNS, CDR2 SASEGT. CDR3 sequence reads: CASSASTGGANYGYTF. The DNA for the CDR3 is TGTGCCAGCAGTGCTTCAACAGGGGGCGCAAACTATGGCTACACCTTC.

By its share, this clone is medium-sized. This chain links TRBV28 with TRBJ1-4; a possible D gene is TRBD1 (6 bases). The V gene lost 6 bases and the J gene lost 6 bases, with 17 bases spanning the gap. In germline, CDR1 is MDHEN, CDR2 SYDVKM. This CDR3 comprises 15 residues. The CDR3 loop reads CASRQIEDSHEKLFF. CDR3 coding DNA: TGTGCCAGCAGGCAAATCGAGGACAGTCATGAAAAACTGTTTTTT.

V and J are TRBV27 and TRBJ1-1; D possibly corresponds to TRBD1 (5 bases). The CDR3 covers 17 residues. V was clipped by 5 bases and J by 0 bases, with 19 bases between them. The V gene's germline CDR1 is MNHEY and CDR2 SMNVEV (reference sequence). This CDR3 reads CASSPTLGGFMNTEAFF. CDR3 nucleotides: TGTGCCAGCAGTCCAACTCTGGGGGGATTTATGAACACTGAAGCTTTCTTT.

The genes are TRBV30 and TRBJ1-3, with 7 bases aligning to TRBD1. Trimming removed 3 bases from V and 0 bases from J; junction bases left unmatched: 5. The germline V gene encodes CDR1 GTSNPN and CDR2 SVGIG (reference sequence). CDR3 length equals 15 residues. CDR3 protein: CAWSPDRVSGNTIYF. The CDR3 DNA reads TGTGCCTGGAGCCCTGACAGGGTCTCTGGAAACACCATATATTTT.

This chain connects TRBV10-1 to TRBJ2-1; 7 bases fit TRBD1. The CDR3 extends over 15 amino acids. V was pared by 4 bases and J by 7 bases, with 10 bases of the junction left unmatched. CDR1 and CDR2 (germline): WNHNN, SYGVQD (reference sequence). The CDR3 spells CASSAQGVALNEQFF. CDR3 bases: TGCGCCAGCAGTGCGCAGGGGGTGGCGTTGAATGAGCAGTTCTTC.

The chain combines TRBV7-2 with TRBJ1-1; 9 bases agree with TRBD1. CDR3 size: 14 residues. The V gene's germline CDR1 is SGHTA and CDR2 FQGNSA. The junction had 2 bases not matched to a gene; V was cut back by 1 base and J by 5 bases. The CDR3: CASSLGTGVTEAFF. The CDR3 nucleotides are TGTGCCAGCAGCTTAGGGACAGGGGTGACTGAAGCTTTCTTT.